The entry below gives a single TCR beta chain sequence along with its context. This sample is part of a study of shared clonotypes between healthy human individuals. The ends lost 4 bases at V and 2 bases at J; junction bases unmatched: 5. The germline V gene encodes CDR1 MNHEY and CDR2 SMNVEV (reference sequence). This CDR3 has 14 amino acids. Here immunoSEQ multiplex PCR was the method, and the copy in TCRdb shows in-frame clones only, minus some. The data show approximately 1.9 million clones, 80% to 95% seen once. Naive CD8 cells lacked CD45RO and underwent positive selection for CCR7, leaving out terminally differentiated effector memory CD45RA+ cells.

This chain joins TRBV27 and TRBJ2-7; 7 bases agree with TRBD1. Material for sequencing was naive CD8+ T cells from PBMCs. The source is a man aged 18 to 30 in good health. Some clones in this sample may be carry-over from other donors' samples. In DNA form, the CDR3 reads TGTGCCAGCAGTTCGGGGACAGCCCCCTACGAGCAGTACTTC. This codes for CASSSGTAPYEQYF.